Reported below is one TCR beta chain. Its antigen is undetermined. Employing constant-segment primers, 5'RACE generated TCR alpha and TCR beta cDNA libraries bearing sample barcodes and UMIs. Via MiXCR, TCRdb re-called the 5' RACE reads, giving one row per CDR3 protein. This sample has fewer than 650,000 distinct CDR3 sequences, with roughly 17% found just once. The junction had 10 bases not matched to a gene; V was cut back by 6 bases and J by 1 base. There are 17 residues in the CDR3. This entry comes from a study of T-cell memory formation after mild COVID-19. Whole-study findings and limits: Later expanders leaned CD4+, whereas clones that contracted between day 15 and 85 were balanced CD4/CD8. Cross-reactive memory apparently joined, as some responding clones appeared in pre-infection memory. Most CD4+ clones that shrank were in CM and EM, while CD8+ ones turned up in EMRA.

This TCR was sampled from an adult woman who had mild COVID-19 (a few samples of this study predate the infection). Cell type and time point are not known. The V gene is TRBV12-3 or TRBV12-4, the J gene TRBJ2-1; 9 bases line up with TRBD2. Specimen: PBMCs or a T cell subset sorted from them (not recorded which). This chain's CDR3 is CASSPWRGGGSYNEQFF. In nucleotides, the CDR3 is TGTGCCAGCAGCCCTTGGCGGGGGGGCGGGTCCTACAATGAGCAGTTCTTC.